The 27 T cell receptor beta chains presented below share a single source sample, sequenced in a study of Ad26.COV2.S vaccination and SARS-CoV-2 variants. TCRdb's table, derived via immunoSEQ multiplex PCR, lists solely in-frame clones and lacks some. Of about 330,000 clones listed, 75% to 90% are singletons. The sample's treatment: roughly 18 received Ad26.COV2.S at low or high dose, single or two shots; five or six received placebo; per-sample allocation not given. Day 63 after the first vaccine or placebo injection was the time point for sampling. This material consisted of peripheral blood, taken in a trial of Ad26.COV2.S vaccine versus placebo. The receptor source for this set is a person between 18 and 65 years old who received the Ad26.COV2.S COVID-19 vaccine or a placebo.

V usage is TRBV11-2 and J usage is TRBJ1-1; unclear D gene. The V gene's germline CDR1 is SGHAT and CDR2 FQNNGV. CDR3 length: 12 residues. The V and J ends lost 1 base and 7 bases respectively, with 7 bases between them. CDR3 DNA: TGTGCCAGCAGCTTAGGCGGGGATGAAGCTTTCTTT. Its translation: CASSLGGDEAFF.

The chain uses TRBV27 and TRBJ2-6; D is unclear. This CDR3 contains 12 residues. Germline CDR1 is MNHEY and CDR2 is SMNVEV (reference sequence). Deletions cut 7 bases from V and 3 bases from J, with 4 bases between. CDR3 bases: TGTGCCAGCACCAGTGGGGCCAACGTCCTGACTTTC. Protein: CASTSGANVLTF.

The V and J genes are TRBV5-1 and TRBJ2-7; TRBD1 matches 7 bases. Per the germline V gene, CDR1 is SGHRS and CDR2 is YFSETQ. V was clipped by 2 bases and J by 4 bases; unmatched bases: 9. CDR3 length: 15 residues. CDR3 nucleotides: TGCGCCAGCAGCTTTCACCCCGGACAGGCTTACGAGCAGTACTTC. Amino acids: CASSFHPGQAYEQYF. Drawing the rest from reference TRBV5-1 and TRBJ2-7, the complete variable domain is KAGVTQTPRYLIKTRGQQVTLSCSPISGHRSVSWYQQTPGQGLQFLFEYFSETQRNKGNFPGRFSGRQFSNSRSEMNVSTLELGDSALYLCASSFHPGQAYEQYFGPGTRLTVT.

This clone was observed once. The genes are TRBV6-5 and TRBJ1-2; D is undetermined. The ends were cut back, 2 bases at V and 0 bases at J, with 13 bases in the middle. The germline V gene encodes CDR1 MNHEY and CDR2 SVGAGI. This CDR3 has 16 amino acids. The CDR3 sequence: CASSYEAGGANYGYTF. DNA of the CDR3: TGTGCCAGCAGTTACGAAGCCGGAGGAGCTAACTATGGCTACACCTTC.

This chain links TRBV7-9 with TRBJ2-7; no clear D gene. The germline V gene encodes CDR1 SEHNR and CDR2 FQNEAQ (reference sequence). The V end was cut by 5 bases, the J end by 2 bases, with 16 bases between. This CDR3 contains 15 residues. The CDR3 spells CASSVPRDMTYEQYF. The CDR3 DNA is TGTGCCAGCAGCGTACCTCGCGACATGACCTACGAGCAGTACTTC. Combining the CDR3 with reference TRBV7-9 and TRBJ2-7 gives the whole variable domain DTGVSQNPRHKITKRGQNVTFRCDPISEHNRLYWYRQTLGQGPEFLTYFQNEAQLEKSRLLSDRFSAERPKGSFSTLEIQRTEQGDSAMYLCASSVPRDMTYEQYFGPGTRLTVT.

The CDR3: CASSQTFRGSSYNEQFF. Written as DNA, the CDR3 is TGCGCCAGCAGCCAGACGTTCCGGGGTAGCTCCTACAATGAGCAGTTCTTC. V gene TRBV4-3 combines with J gene TRBJ2-1; D perhaps matches TRBD2 (5 bases). The germline V gene encodes CDR1 LGHNA and CDR2 YSLEER. The CDR3 has 17 residues. The ends were cut back, 3 bases at V and 0 bases at J, with 15 bases in the middle.

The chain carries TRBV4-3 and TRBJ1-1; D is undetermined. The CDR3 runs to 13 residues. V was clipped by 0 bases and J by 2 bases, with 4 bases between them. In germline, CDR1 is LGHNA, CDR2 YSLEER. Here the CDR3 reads CASSQDRNTEAFF. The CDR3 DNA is TGCGCCAGCAGCCAAGACAGAAACACTGAAGCTTTCTTT.

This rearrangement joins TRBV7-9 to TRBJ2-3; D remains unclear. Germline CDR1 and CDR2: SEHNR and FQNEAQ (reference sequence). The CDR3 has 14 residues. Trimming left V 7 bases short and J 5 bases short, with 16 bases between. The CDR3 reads CASTKQRAVDTQYF. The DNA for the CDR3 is TGTGCCAGCACCAAACAAAGGGCGGTAGATACGCAGTATTTT.

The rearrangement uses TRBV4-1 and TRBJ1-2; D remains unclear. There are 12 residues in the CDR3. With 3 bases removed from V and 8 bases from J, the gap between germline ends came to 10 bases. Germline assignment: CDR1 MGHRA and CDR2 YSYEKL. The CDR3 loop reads CASSHLDAGYTF. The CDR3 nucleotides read TGCGCCAGCAGCCATCTAGATGCCGGCTACACCTTC.

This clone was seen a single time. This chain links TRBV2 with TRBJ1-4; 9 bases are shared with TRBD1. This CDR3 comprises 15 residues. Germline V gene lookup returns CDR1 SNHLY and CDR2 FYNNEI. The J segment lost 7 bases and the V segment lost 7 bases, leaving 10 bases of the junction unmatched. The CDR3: CASTPQGTGFEKLFF. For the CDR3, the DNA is TGTGCCAGCACCCCTCAAGGGACAGGGTTTGAAAAACTGTTTTTT.

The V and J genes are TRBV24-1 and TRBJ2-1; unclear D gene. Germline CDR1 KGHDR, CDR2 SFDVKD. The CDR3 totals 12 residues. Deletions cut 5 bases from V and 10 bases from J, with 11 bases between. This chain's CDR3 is CATSGLDQEQFF. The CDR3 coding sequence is TGTGCCACCAGTGGCTTAGATCAAGAGCAGTTCTTC.

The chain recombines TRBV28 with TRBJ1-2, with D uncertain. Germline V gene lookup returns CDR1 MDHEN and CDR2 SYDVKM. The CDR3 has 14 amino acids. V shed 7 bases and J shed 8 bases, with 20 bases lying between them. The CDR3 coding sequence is TGTGCCAGCACTCCTCTCCCTTTCCCATCCGGCTACACCTTC. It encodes CASTPLPFPSGYTF.

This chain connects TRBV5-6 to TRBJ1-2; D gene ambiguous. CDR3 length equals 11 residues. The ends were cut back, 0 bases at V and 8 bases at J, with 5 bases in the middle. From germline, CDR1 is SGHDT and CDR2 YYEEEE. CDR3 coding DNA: TGTGCCAGCAGCTTGGCCTTGGGCTACACCTTC. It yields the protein CASSLALGYTF.

The CDR3 sequence: CASSQVGLRGAENNEQFF. In DNA, the CDR3 is TGCGCCAGCAGCCAAGTAGGTTTGCGGGGGGCCGAGAACAATGAGCAGTTCTTC. The genes are TRBV4-1 and TRBJ2-1; 8 bases line up with TRBD2. This CDR3 spans 18 amino acids. From germline, CDR1 is MGHRA and CDR2 YSYEKL. V lost 1 base and J lost 5; bases outside the gene matches: 13.

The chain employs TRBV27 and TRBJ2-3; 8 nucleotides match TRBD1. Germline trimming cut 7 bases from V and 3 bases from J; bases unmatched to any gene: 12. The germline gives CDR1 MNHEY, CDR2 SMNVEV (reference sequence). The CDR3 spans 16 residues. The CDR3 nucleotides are TGTGCCAGCACCCATGGACAGGGAGGAAGAACAGATACGCAGTATTTT. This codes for CASTHGQGGRTDTQYF.

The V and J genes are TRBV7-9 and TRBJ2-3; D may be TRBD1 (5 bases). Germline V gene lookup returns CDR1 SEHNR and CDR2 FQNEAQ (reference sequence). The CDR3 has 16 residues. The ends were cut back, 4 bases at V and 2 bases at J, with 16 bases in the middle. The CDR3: CASSSVSTEITDTQYF. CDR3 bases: TGTGCCAGCAGCTCAGTCTCGACAGAAATCACAGATACGCAGTATTTT. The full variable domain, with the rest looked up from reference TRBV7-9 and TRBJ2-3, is DTGVSQNPRHKITKRGQNVTFRCDPISEHNRLYWYRQTLGQGPEFLTYFQNEAQLEKSRLLSDRFSAERPKGSFSTLEIQRTEQGDSAMYLCASSSVSTEITDTQYFGPGTRLTVL.

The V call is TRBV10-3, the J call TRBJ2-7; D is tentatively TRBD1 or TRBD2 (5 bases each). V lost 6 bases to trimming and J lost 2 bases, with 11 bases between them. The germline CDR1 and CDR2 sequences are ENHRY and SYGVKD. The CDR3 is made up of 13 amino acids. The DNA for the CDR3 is TGTGCCATCAGGGGGACGGGAACCTACGAGCAGTACGTC. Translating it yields CAIRGTGTYEQYV.

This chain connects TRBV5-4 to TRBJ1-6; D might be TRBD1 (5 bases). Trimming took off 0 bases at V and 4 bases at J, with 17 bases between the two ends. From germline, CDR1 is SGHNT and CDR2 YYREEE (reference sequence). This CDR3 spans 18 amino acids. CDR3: CASSLGSRLGVYNSPLHF. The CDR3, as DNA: TGTGCCAGCAGCTTGGGGTCGCGGTTGGGGGTTTATAATTCACCCCTCCACTTT.

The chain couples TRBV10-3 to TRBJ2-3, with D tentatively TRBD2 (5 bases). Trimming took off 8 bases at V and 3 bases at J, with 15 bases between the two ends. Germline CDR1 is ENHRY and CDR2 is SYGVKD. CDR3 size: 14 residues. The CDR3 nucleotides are TGTGCCATCGGTGCGGGCCGGGCAACAGATACGCAGTATTTT. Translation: CAIGAGRATDTQYF.

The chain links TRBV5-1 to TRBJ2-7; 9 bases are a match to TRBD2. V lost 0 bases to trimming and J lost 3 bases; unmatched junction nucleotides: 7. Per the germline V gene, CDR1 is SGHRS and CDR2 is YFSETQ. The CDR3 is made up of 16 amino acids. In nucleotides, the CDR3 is TGCGCCAGCAGCTTGGACGTCGCGGGGGGGTTCTACGAGCAGTACTTC. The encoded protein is CASSLDVAGGFYEQYF.

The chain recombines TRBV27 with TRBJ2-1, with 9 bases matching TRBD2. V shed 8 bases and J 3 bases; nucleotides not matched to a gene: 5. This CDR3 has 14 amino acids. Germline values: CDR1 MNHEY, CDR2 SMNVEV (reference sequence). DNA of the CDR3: TGTGCCAGCGCCAGCGGGGGGCGCTACAATGAGCAGTTCTTC. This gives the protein CASASGGRYNEQFF.

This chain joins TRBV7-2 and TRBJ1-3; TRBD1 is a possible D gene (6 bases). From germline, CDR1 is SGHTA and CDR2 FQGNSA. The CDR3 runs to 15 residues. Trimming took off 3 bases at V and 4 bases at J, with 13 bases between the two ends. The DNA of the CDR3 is TGTGCCAGCAGCTTGGGACACGCGAACGGAAACACCATATATTTT. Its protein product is CASSLGHANGNTIYF.

The CDR3 DNA reads TGTGCCAGCAGCTTCCGGCAGGGGGTTAGCACTGAAGCTTTCTTT. It is translated as CASSFRQGVSTEAFF. The gene calls are TRBV7-9 and TRBJ1-1; TRBD1 matches at 7 bases. V lost 3 bases to trimming and J lost 4 bases; unmatched junction nucleotides: 8. Germline CDR1 and CDR2: SEHNR and FQNEAQ (reference sequence). The CDR3 sequence is 15 residues long.

This CDR3 reads CASSYRGKGNTEAFF. CDR3 coding DNA: TGTGCCAGCAGTTACCGGGGTAAGGGGAACACTGAAGCTTTCTTT. V gene TRBV6-2 or TRBV6-3 combines with J gene TRBJ1-1; D gene ambiguous. Trimming removed 2 bases at V and 1 base at J, with 11 bases between. Germline V gives CDR1 MNHEY, CDR2 SVGEGT. The CDR3 is 15 residues long.

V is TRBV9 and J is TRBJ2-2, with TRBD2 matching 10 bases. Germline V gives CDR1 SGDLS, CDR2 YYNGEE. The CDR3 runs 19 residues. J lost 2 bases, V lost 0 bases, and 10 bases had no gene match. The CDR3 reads CASSVDGGTSDFNTGELFF. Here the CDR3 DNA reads TGTGCCAGCAGCGTAGATGGGGGGACTAGCGACTTCAACACCGGGGAGCTGTTTTTT.

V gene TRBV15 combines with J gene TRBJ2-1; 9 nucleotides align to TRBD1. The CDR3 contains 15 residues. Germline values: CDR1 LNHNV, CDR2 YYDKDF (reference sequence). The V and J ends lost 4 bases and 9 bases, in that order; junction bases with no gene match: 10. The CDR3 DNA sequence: TGTGCCACCAGCACCCGACAGGGGGTTGTCAGTGAGCAGTTCTTC. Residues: CATSTRQGVVSEQFF.

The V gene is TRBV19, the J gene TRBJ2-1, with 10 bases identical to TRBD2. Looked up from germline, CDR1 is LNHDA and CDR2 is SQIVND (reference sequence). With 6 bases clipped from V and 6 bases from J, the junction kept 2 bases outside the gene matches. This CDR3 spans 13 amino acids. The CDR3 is CASSWTSGNEQFF. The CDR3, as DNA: TGTGCCAGTAGCTGGACTAGCGGCAATGAGCAGTTCTTC. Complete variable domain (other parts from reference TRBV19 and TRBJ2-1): DGGITQSPKYLFRKEGQNVTLSCEQNLNHDAMYWYRQDPGQGLRLIYYSQIVNDFQKGDIAEGYSVSREKKESFPLTVTSAQKNPTAFYLCASSWTSGNEQFFGPGTRLTVL.